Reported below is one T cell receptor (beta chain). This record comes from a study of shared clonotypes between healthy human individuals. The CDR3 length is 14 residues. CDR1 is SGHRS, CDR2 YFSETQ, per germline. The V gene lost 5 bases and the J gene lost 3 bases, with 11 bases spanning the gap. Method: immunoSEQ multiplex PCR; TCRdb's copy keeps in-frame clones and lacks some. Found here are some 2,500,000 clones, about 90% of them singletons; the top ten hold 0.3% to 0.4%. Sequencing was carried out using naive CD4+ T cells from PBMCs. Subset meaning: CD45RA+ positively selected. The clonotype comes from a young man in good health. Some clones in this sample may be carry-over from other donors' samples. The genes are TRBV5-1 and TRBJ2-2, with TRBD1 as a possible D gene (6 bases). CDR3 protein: CASSRGSDTGELFF. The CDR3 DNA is TGCGCCAGCAGTAGGGGGTCGGACACCGGGGAGCTGTTTTTT.